This TCR beta chain was identified during a study of blood T cell repertoires in COVID-19 (dated by TCRdb to 2018 to 2021). Regarding the complete study: Samples covering the acute and convalescent phases of COVID-19 were provided by collaborators in the United States, Italy and Spain. The prospective study material was composed of cDNA or gDNA derived from T cells, B-cell-depleted T cells, or PBMCs. Subjects who had been exposed to COVID-19, were actively infected with it, or had recovered from it provided the deeply sampled blood TCRbeta repertoires that made up the dataset. The repertoires were released in a freely available public database intended as a resource for research on the immune response to SARS-CoV-2. The samples were drawn from two sources: the first 160 participants of the ongoing ImmuneRACE study, and over 1,000 subjects contributed by 6 global collaborators. Sample metadata almost always included a de-identified subject ID, COVID-19 status, age in years and sex. Where available, HLA class I and class II types were obtained from metadata supplied by the sample provider rather than from assay-based typing.

V gives up 4 bases and J gives up 4 bases, and the segment between their germline ends measures 7 bases. According to the germline V gene (reference sequence), CDR1 reads LGHDT and CDR2 reads YNNKEL. The CDR3 has 12 amino acids, counting the end cysteine and phenylalanine. The CDR3 DNA has 36 bases and is translated from base 1. TCRbeta CDR3 regions were amplified from genomic DNA by means of the immunoSEQ Assay, a bias-controlled multiplex PCR. Turning to the authors' computational methods: The number of nucleated cells in each sample was estimated by amplification of reference gene primers within the assay. Sequence reads were collapsed and filtered to measure the absolute abundance of every unique TCRbeta CDR3 rearrangement. For each sample, productive Simpson clonality was calculated as the square root of Simpson's diversity index across productive rearrangements. In TCRdb, the immuneACCESS table is reduced to in-frame sequences with V and J assigned. These tables do not hold every clone; where another copy was compared, an unresolved V gene accounts for under half, and the others remain unexplained. Clone size and V and J calls were adopted from that table, with D and trimming inferred from the DNA. Counted in this sample were fewer than 350,000 clones; roughly 85% of them appeared once. The top ten constitute around 2.3% of the sample.

Participants in the prospective study were aged about 18 to 90 years, lived in about two dozen United States geographic areas, and enrolled through a virtual design. To assign participants to cohorts, the prospective study relied on clinical history that participants themselves reported in a screening survey and a study questionnaire. For ImmuneRACE Cohort 3, a participant was defined as recovered based on two consecutive negative NP/OP PCR tests, clearance by a healthcare professional, or resolution of symptoms. Mobile phlebotomists in the prospective study collected whole blood, serum and a nasopharyngeal or oropharyngeal swab from every participant. Prospective study participants could optionally give additional blood draws and questionnaires over an approximately two-month period. Blood samples from the prospective study were shipped frozen or at room temperature prior to DNA extraction. Paper-wide results and their limitations: The amount of clinical and demographic metadata varied by source and participant and was provided uncurated.

Of note for this clone: This clone's antigen is unknown. No base quality values were provided; no much bigger clone lies one nucleotide off. The same CDR3 can be traced to other DNA sequences in this sample.

The chain was built from TRBV3-1 (or the pseudogene TRBV3-2) and TRBJ1-1; the D segment cannot be called with confidence. The receptor was derived from a woman aged 50 to 60 who had recovered from COVID-19. The sequencing input was PBMCs or T cells enriched from blood (not recorded which). The CDR3 reads CASSLRGTEAFF. The sequenced DNA: TGTGCCAGCAGCCTGCGGGGCACTGAAGCTTTCTTT.